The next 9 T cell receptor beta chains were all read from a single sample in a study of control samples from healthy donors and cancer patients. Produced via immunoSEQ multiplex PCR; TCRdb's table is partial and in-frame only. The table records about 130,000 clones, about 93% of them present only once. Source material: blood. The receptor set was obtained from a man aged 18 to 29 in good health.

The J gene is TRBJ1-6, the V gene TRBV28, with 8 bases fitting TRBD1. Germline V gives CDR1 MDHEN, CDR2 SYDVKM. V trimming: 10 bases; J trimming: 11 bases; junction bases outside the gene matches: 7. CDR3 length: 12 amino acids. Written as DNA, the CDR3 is TGTGCCATAGGACAGGGCCTGACACCCCTCCACTTT. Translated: CAIGQGLTPLHF.

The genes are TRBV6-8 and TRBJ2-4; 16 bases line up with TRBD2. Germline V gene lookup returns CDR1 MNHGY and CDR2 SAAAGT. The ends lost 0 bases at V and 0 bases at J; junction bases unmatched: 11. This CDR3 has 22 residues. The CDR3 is CASSYSRAPGLAGGPAKNIQYF. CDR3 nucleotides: TGTGCCAGCAGTTACTCGAGGGCCCCGGGACTAGCGGGAGGGCCAGCCAAAAACATTCAGTACTTC.

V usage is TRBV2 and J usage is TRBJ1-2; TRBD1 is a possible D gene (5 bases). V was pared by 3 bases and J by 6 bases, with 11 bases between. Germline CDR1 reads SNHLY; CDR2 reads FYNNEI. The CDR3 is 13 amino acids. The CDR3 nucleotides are TGTGCCAGCAGTGAGCAGACAGTGGATGGCTACACCTTC. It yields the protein CASSEQTVDGYTF.

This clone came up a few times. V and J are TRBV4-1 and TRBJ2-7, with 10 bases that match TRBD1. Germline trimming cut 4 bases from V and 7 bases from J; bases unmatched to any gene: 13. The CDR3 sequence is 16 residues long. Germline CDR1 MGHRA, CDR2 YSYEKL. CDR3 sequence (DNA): TGCGCCAGCAGCCCCGCGGCGGGGACAGGGGATCGAGAGCAGTACTTC. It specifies CASSPAAGTGDREQYF.

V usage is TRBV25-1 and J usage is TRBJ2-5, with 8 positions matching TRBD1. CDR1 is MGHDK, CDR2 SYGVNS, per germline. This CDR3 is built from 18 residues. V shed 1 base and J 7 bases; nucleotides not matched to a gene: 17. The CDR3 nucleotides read TGTGCCAGCAGTGAATTGGGCCGGGGCAGGGGGCCCCCAGGGACCCAGTACTTC. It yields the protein CASSELGRGRGPPGTQYF.

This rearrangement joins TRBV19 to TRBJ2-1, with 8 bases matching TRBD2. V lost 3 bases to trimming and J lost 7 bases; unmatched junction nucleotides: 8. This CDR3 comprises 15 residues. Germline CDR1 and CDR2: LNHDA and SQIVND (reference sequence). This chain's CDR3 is CASSISSGRGNEQFF. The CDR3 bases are TGTGCCAGTAGTATCTCCAGCGGGAGAGGTAATGAGCAGTTCTTC. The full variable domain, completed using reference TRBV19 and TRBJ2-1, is DGGITQSPKYLFRKEGQNVTLSCEQNLNHDAMYWYRQDPGQGLRLIYYSQIVNDFQKGDIAEGYSVSREKKESFPLTVTSAQKNPTAFYLCASSISSGRGNEQFFGPGTRLTVL.

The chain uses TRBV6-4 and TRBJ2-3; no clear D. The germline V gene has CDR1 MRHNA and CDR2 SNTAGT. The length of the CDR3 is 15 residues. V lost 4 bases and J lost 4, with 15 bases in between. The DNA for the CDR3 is TGTGCCAGCAGTGGGACGAGTCACCCCGCAGATACGCAGTATTTT. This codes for CASSGTSHPADTQYF.

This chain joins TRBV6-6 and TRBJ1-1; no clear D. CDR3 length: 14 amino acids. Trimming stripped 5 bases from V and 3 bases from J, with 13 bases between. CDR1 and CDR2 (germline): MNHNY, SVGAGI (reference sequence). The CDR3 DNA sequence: TGTGCCAGCAGTCGACTTGGACTGGACACTGAAGCTTTCTTT. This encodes CASSRLGLDTEAFF.

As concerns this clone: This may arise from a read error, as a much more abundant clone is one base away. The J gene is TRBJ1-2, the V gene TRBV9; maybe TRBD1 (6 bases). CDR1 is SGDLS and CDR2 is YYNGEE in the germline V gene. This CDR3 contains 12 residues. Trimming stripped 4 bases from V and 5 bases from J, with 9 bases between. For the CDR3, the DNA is TGTGCCAGCAGCCCCGGACAGTATGGCTACACCTTC. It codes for CASSPGQYGYTF.